This T cell receptor beta chain was sequenced during a study of OX40 agonist ivuxolimab in advanced cancers. With regard to the full study: The costimulatory receptor OX40 (CD134) was targeted by ivuxolimab, a fully human IgG2 agonistic monoclonal antibody. The paper covers the monotherapy dose-escalation part of the phase I ivuxolimab trial, which included N ≈ 54 patients. In the dose-escalation cohort, 70% to 85% of patients were male, and the mean age was roughly 60 years with a range of about 20 to 80. Of the approximately 50 dose-escalation patients, hepatocellular carcinoma was present in roughly 19, melanoma in approximately 15, renal cell carcinoma in 9 and head and neck cancer in 9. Partial responses occurred in three dose-escalation patients: two with cutaneous melanoma and one with hepatocellular carcinoma. Peripheral TCRbeta sequencing was intended to test whether TCR sequence diversity was altered and clonal T-cell expansion was caused by ivuxolimab. Intravenous ivuxolimab was administered to patients every 2 weeks at six dose levels: 0.01, 0.1, 0.3, 1.5, 3 and 10 mg/kg. Prior anti-PD-1, anti-PD-L1 or anti-CTLA-4 therapy was permitted, and approximately 39% of dose-escalation patients had received checkpoint inhibitors.

CDR3 length: 15 amino acids, cysteine to phenylalanine. The entry retains the CDR3 DNA only, 45 bases that are in frame from base 1. CDR1 and CDR2, per the germline V gene, are MNHEY and SVGAGI. The junction shows trimming of 2 bases on V and 9 bases on J, and the gene matches do not reach 6 bases of it. Beyond this particular receptor, the publication reports: The antigen specificity of the peripheral T cells that underwent clonal expansion was not determined. At doses of 0.1 to 3.0 mg/kg, clonal expansion of both CD4+ and CD8+ T cells in blood was seen between baseline and week 6. Low levels of normalized T-cell clonal expansion were also seen in some nonresponding patients. In the 0.1-3.0 mg/kg groups, partial responders had among the lowest normalized peripheral clonal expansion, particularly in CD8+ T cells. After ivuxolimab, CD8+ T cells had more expanded clones than CD4+ T cells on average.

Remarks on this clone: Which antigen it targets is not known. No qualities accompany the bases; no much larger clone lies one base away.

To sequence the TCRbeta CDR3 region, genomic DNA was isolated from the sorted cells. The immunoSEQ Assay was used to sequence the TCRbeta CDR3 regions. TCRdb took over this immuneACCESS table, retaining in-frame rearrangements with V and J assigned. Such tables are incomplete; in checked studies, under half of the missing clones stem from an unresolved V gene, and the remainder is unexplained. In all, the sample holds 120,000 or so clones, and around 95% of those were seen once. The biggest ten clones account for 0.15% to 0.17% of the sample. Patients with autoimmune disease history or receiving systemic immunosuppression were excluded from the trial. In every dose cohort, peripheral blood was drawn for TCR sequencing at baseline, cycle 4 day 1, and cycle 7 day 1. The samples were taken from a phase I, first-in-human, multicenter, open-label dose-escalation trial of ivuxolimab. Adults with locally advanced or metastatic head and neck squamous cell, hepatocellular, melanoma or renal cell carcinoma were enrolled in the trial. Before TCR sequencing, CD4+ and CD8+ T cells were separately sorted from peripheral blood.

The receptor chain draws on TRBV6-5 and TRBJ2-3; the junction holds 12 bases that match TRBD2. The sequence derives from an adult with an advanced solid tumor such as melanoma, head and neck, liver or kidney cancer. Source: CD4+ or CD8+ T cells sorted from blood, taken in a trial of the OX40 agonist ivuxolimab. DNA sequence: TGTGCCAGCAGTTACCGAAGGACTAGCGGGACAACGCAGTATTTT. This gives the protein CASSYRRTSGTTQYF.